This entry lists 31 T cell receptor beta chains sequenced from one sample in a study of blood T cell repertoires in COVID-19. The table came from immunoSEQ multiplex PCR; TCRdb's copy has only in-frame clones and leaves some out. Among about 170,000 clones listed, about 86% were seen once. What was sequenced was PBMCs or T cells enriched from blood (not recorded which). The receptors stem from a woman in her fifties or sixties in a cohort exposed to, infected with or recovered from COVID-19 (not recorded which).

The genes are TRBV28 and TRBJ1-1, with D possibly matching TRBD1 (5 bases). V lost 3 bases, J lost 0 bases, and 11 bases lay in between. The CDR3 length is 15 residues. In germline, CDR1 is MDHEN, CDR2 SYDVKM. CDR3 sequence reads: CASSFSTDVNTEAFF. The CDR3 bases are TGTGCCAGCAGTTTTTCGACAGACGTGAACACTGAAGCTTTCTTT.

The rearrangement uses TRBV11-1 and TRBJ1-1, with D hard to call. The CDR3 has 12 amino acids. CDR1 is SGHAT and CDR2 is FQDESV in the germline V gene (reference sequence). V was pared by 3 bases and J by 5 bases, with 7 bases between. This CDR3 reads CASSFKRTEAFF. CDR3 nucleotides: TGTGCCAGCAGCTTCAAGCGGACTGAAGCTTTCTTT.

The rearrangement uses TRBV10-3 and TRBJ2-3; 7 bases are a match to TRBD2. Germline assignment: CDR1 ENHRY and CDR2 SYGVKD. The CDR3 totals 18 residues. V was pared by 10 bases and J by 0 bases, with 19 bases of the junction left unmatched. As DNA, the CDR3 is TGTGCCACACGAGGACTAGTCGGGGGAGTGACGAGCACAGATACGCAGTATTTT. This gives the protein CATRGLVGGVTSTDTQYF.

The rearrangement uses TRBV5-1 and TRBJ1-4; D is perhaps TRBD1 (5 bases). V lost 4 bases and J lost 8, with 15 bases in between. Germline V gene lookup returns CDR1 SGHRS and CDR2 YFSETQ. The CDR3 is 14 residues long. CDR3 amino acids: CASSQDNIGEKLFF. The CDR3 DNA sequence: TGCGCCAGCAGCCAGGACAACATTGGGGAAAAACTGTTTTTT.

This chain connects TRBV5-5 to TRBJ1-4; 8 bases fit TRBD1. Per the germline V gene, CDR1 is SGHKS and CDR2 is YYEKEE (reference sequence). Losses at the gene ends were 5 bases for V and 8 bases for J; bases not matched to a gene: 8. The CDR3 runs 14 residues. The CDR3 region has the DNA TGTGCCAGCAGTTCTCGGACAGGGAACGAAAAACTGTTTTTT. It encodes CASSSRTGNEKLFF. The whole variable domain, filled in from reference TRBV5-5 and TRBJ1-4, reads DAGVTQSPTHLIKTRGQQVTLRCSPISGHKSVSWYQQVLGQGPQFIFQYYEKEERGRGNFPDRFSARQFPNYSSELNVNALLLGDSALYLCASSSRTGNEKLFFGSGTQLSVL.

The chain couples TRBV7-3 to TRBJ2-3, with a possible D match to TRBD2 (6 bases). The CDR3 has 16 residues. Germline CDR1 SGHTA, CDR2 FQGTGA. Trimming took 1 base from V and 4 from J, leaving 15 bases between them. The CDR3 protein is CASSLKRDSSPDTQYF. Here the CDR3 DNA reads TGTGCCAGCAGCTTAAAACGGGACTCTAGCCCAGATACGCAGTATTTT.

V gene TRBV28 combines with J gene TRBJ1-1; perhaps TRBD1 as D (6 bases). The CDR3 runs to 14 residues. Trimming removed 2 bases from V and 6 bases from J, with 13 bases in between. CDR1 is MDHEN and CDR2 is SYDVKM in the germline V gene. The CDR3 protein is CASSLGGAWAEAFF. The CDR3 coding sequence is TGTGCCAGCAGTTTAGGGGGGGCGTGGGCTGAAGCTTTCTTT.

In DNA form, the CDR3 reads TGTGCCAGTATAGAGGGGACAGGGACGAGCAATCAGCCCCAGCATTTT. Translating gives CASIEGTGTSNQPQHF. The V call is TRBV19, the J call TRBJ1-5; 9 bases are a match to TRBD1. CDR1 and CDR2 (germline): LNHDA, SQIVND (reference sequence). The CDR3 totals 16 residues. Trimming took 7 bases from V and 1 from J; bases not matched to a gene: 8.

The chain employs TRBV7-9 and TRBJ2-3, with D tentatively TRBD2 (5 bases). The CDR3 is 12 amino acids. Per the germline V gene, CDR1 is SEHNR and CDR2 is FQNEAQ (reference sequence). V lost 4 bases and J lost 5, with 7 bases in between. CDR3 loop: CASSSDLDTQYF. The CDR3 bases are TGTGCCAGCAGCTCGGACTTAGATACGCAGTATTTT.

The chain joins TRBV28 to TRBJ1-2, with 7 bases that match TRBD1. The V segment lost 5 bases and the J segment 6 bases; nucleotides outside the gene matches: 9. CDR3 length: 14 amino acids. Germline assignment: CDR1 MDHEN and CDR2 SYDVKM. The CDR3 DNA reads TGTGCCAGCAGTCCTCCCCAAGGGACAGATGGCTACACCTTC. Translating it yields CASSPPQGTDGYTF.

The V gene is TRBV19, the J gene TRBJ1-2, with D perhaps TRBD1 (6 bases). Germline CDR1 and CDR2: LNHDA and SQIVND (reference sequence). CDR3 length: 13 residues. V was shortened by 6 bases and J by 3 bases, with 11 bases between the two germline ends. The CDR3 DNA reads TGTGCCAGTAGGGACAGCTTGTACTATGGCTACACCTTC. Translated, it gives CASRDSLYYGYTF.

V gene TRBV27 combines with J gene TRBJ1-1, with TRBD1 matching over 8 bases. The CDR3 runs to 14 residues. The V gene end was trimmed by 5 bases and the J gene end by 0 bases; junction bases not matched to a gene: 2. Looked up from germline, CDR1 is MNHEY and CDR2 is SMNVEV (reference sequence). CDR3: CASSPGGLNTEAFF. CDR3 in DNA: TGTGCCAGCAGTCCAGGGGGCCTGAACACTGAAGCTTTCTTT.

The V and J genes are TRBV28 and TRBJ2-1; weak D call: TRBD2 (5 bases). This CDR3 spans 14 amino acids. Germline V lookup: CDR1 MDHEN, CDR2 SYDVKM. Deletions cut 3 bases from V and 5 bases from J, with 11 bases between. This chain's CDR3 is CASSFNRGNNEQFF. The CDR3 DNA follows: TGTGCCAGCAGTTTCAACCGGGGAAACAATGAGCAGTTCTTC.

V and J are TRBV12-3 or TRBV12-4 and TRBJ1-3, with 7 positions matching TRBD1. There are 13 residues in the CDR3. The J segment lost 4 bases and the V segment lost 5 bases, leaving 2 bases of the junction unmatched. CDR3: CASSPDRGNTIYF. DNA for the CDR3: TGTGCCAGCAGTCCGGACAGGGGAAACACCATATATTTT.

DNA for the CDR3: TGCGCCAGCAGCACATCCCAGGGGGCTGGTGAAAAACTGTTTTTT. It yields the protein CASSTSQGAGEKLFF. The rearrangement links TRBV4-3 to TRBJ1-4, with 8 bases aligning to TRBD1. Trimming at V came to 5 bases and at J to 7 bases, leaving 9 bases not matched to a gene. Per the germline V gene, CDR1 is LGHNA and CDR2 is YSLEER. The CDR3 has 15 residues.

This chain links TRBV19 with TRBJ2-1; 9 bases are shared with TRBD1. The CDR3 length is 15 residues. The V gene's germline CDR1 is LNHDA and CDR2 SQIVND (reference sequence). The J segment lost 7 bases and the V segment lost 2 bases, leaving 6 bases of the junction unmatched. DNA for the CDR3: TGTGCCAGTAGTATAATACAGGGGGCAGGGAATGAGCAGTTCTTC. Translating gives CASSIIQGAGNEQFF.

J is TRBJ2-6 and V is TRBV6-2 or TRBV6-3; perhaps TRBD1 as D (6 bases). This CDR3 has 16 residues. V lost 5 bases to trimming and J lost 1 base, with 12 bases between them. Looked up from germline, CDR1 is MNHEY and CDR2 is SVGEGT. The CDR3 bases are TGTGCCAGCAGTAGTCCAGGGGAATCTGGGGCCAACGTCCTGACTTTC. It translates to CASSSPGESGANVLTF.

The rearrangement links TRBV28 to TRBJ2-7; D may be TRBD1 (6 bases). V was pared by 5 bases and J by 6 bases, with 17 bases between. The CDR3 runs to 14 residues. CDR1 MDHEN and CDR2 SYDVKM come from the germline V gene. This CDR3 is CASSHRDIRSEQYF. The CDR3 region has the DNA TGTGCCAGCAGTCATCGGGACATCCGCAGCGAGCAGTACTTC.

This clone has just a few counts. CDR3 protein: CASSSPGGQRGREKLFF. The CDR3 DNA follows: TGTGCCAGCAGCTCCCCGGGGGGTCAACGAGGTCGAGAAAAACTGTTTTTT. The chain combines TRBV7-9 with TRBJ1-4, with a possible D match to TRBD1 (5 bases). This CDR3 has 17 residues. Trimming left V 4 bases short and J 8 bases short, with 23 bases between. The germline gives CDR1 SEHNR, CDR2 FQNEAQ (reference sequence).

V and J are TRBV5-1 and TRBJ1-1, with a possible D match to TRBD1 (6 bases). Germline V gives CDR1 SGHRS, CDR2 YFSETQ. V was shortened by 4 bases and J by 2 bases, with 12 bases between the two germline ends. CDR3 length: 14 amino acids. Here the CDR3 DNA reads TGCGCCAGCAGCGGTGGGACATCTAACACTGAAGCTTTCTTT. Its protein product is CASSGGTSNTEAFF.

The chain is built from TRBV7-2 and TRBJ2-1, with 8 bases matching TRBD2. V lost 4 bases and J lost 2; bases outside the gene matches: 4. The length of the CDR3 is 15 residues. From germline, CDR1 is SGHTA and CDR2 FQGNSA. This CDR3 is CASSSGTRTYNEQFF. The CDR3, as DNA: TGTGCCAGCAGCTCCGGGACTAGGACCTACAATGAGCAGTTCTTC.

The CDR3 is CAWTKTGGRMNTEAFF. Here the CDR3 DNA reads TGTGCCTGGACCAAGACGGGGGGGAGAATGAACACTGAAGCTTTCTTT. The chain couples TRBV30 to TRBJ1-1; tentatively, D is TRBD1 (5 bases). V lost 4 bases and J lost 0, with 18 bases in between. The CDR3 has 16 amino acids. The V gene's germline CDR1 is GTSNPN and CDR2 SVGIG (reference sequence).

The CDR3 DNA reads as TGTGCCACCAGTGATGCAGAACCCTATGGCTACACCTTC. It is translated as CATSDAEPYGYTF. The gene calls are TRBV24-1 and TRBJ1-2; D unclear. The germline CDR1 and CDR2 sequences are KGHDR and SFDVKD. V was trimmed by 3 bases and J by 4 bases, leaving 8 bases between them. The CDR3 has 13 amino acids.

The chain couples TRBV6-5 to TRBJ2-5, with TRBD2 identical over 7 bases. V shed 7 bases, J shed 4 bases, and the junction held 3 bases outside the gene matches. The CDR3 is made up of 12 amino acids. Germline V lookup: CDR1 MNHEY, CDR2 SVGAGI. The chain's CDR3 is CASTPGGETQYF. The CDR3 bases are TGTGCCAGCACCCCGGGGGGAGAGACCCAGTACTTC.

The rearrangement joins TRBV9 to TRBJ1-2; 11 bases fit TRBD1. Germline V lookup: CDR1 SGDLS, CDR2 YYNGEE. The trim removed 3 bases at V and 4 bases at J, leaving 8 bases unmatched. The CDR3 covers 16 residues. The CDR3 loop is CASSASGTGGPYGYTF. CDR3 coding DNA: TGTGCCAGCAGCGCTTCCGGGACAGGGGGACCCTATGGCTACACCTTC.

About this clone: The junction and the germline gene differ at one end; a read error may be behind it. J is TRBJ1-6 and V is TRBV27; 8 bases line up with TRBD1. The germline V gene encodes CDR1 MNHEY and CDR2 SMNVEV (reference sequence). This CDR3 spans 14 amino acids. The CDR3 bases are TGTGCCACCAGTGGGACAGGAAATAATTCACCCCTCCACTTT. Amino acid sequence: CATSGTGNNSPLHF.

The chain uses TRBV6-5 and TRBJ2-2; TRBD1 matches 12 bases. Looked up from germline, CDR1 is MNHEY and CDR2 is SVGAGI. V dropped 4 bases and J dropped 4; count of bases not matched to a gene: 4. This CDR3 is built from 16 residues. The CDR3 sequence: CASSSGTGGITGELFF. The CDR3 nucleotides are TGTGCCAGCAGTTCCGGGACAGGGGGCATCACCGGGGAGCTGTTTTTT.

This clone was observed a few times. This sequence joins TRBV19 and TRBJ1-5, with D perhaps TRBD1 (5 bases). The CDR3 is made up of 15 amino acids. Germline loops: CDR1 LNHDA, CDR2 SQIVND (reference sequence). Trimming took off 5 bases at V and 2 bases at J, with 13 bases between the two ends. The CDR3 is CASSLRGSGNQPQHF. DNA for the CDR3: TGTGCCAGTAGTCTTAGGGGCTCGGGCAATCAGCCCCAGCATTTT. Looking up the rest from reference TRBV19 and TRBJ1-5 gives the full variable domain: DGGITQSPKYLFRKEGQNVTLSCEQNLNHDAMYWYRQDPGQGLRLIYYSQIVNDFQKGDIAEGYSVSREKKESFPLTVTSAQKNPTAFYLCASSLRGSGNQPQHFGDGTRLSIL.

The chain employs TRBV11-2 and TRBJ2-3; the D gene is possibly TRBD1 (6 bases). The V gene lost 4 bases and the J gene lost 6 bases, with 8 bases spanning the gap. Germline V gene lookup returns CDR1 SGHAT and CDR2 FQNNGV. This CDR3 spans 12 amino acids. The CDR3 nucleotides read TGTGCCAGCAGCTCTAGGGGGGATACGCAGTATTTT. Its translation: CASSSRGDTQYF.

A single count supports this clone. This chain joins TRBV21-1 and TRBJ2-7; the table assigns TRBD1, which was not confirmed against the DNA. TRBV21-1 is termed a pseudogene. The CDR3 spans 13 residues. The CDR3 loop reads CASSNDSSYEQYF. CDR3 DNA: TGTGCCAGCAGCAATGACAGCTCCTACGAGCAGTACTTC.

This clone has a single count. The V and J genes are TRBV10-3 and TRBJ1-5; 8 bases are shared with TRBD1. Per the germline V gene, CDR1 is ENHRY and CDR2 is SYGVKD. There are 14 residues in the CDR3. After removal of 6 bases from V and 2 bases from J, the junction contained 3 bases not matched to a gene. CDR3 sequence: CAIRDRDGNQPQHF. The CDR3 DNA follows: TGTGCCATCAGGGACAGGGATGGCAATCAGCCCCAGCATTTT.